This T cell receptor (beta chain) was recorded in a study of technical replicates of blood from several donors. Profiling relied on immunoSEQ multiplex PCR, and the TCRdb table lists in-frame clones only, not all of them. The sample yields 100,000 or so clones, approximately 95% seen once. Germline CDR1 MNHNY, CDR2 SVGAGI (reference sequence). V shed 6 bases and J 0 bases; nucleotides not matched to a gene: 5. The CDR3 length is 16 residues. Sequencing used T cells isolated from PBMCs. The clonotype was recovered from a human donor in good health. This chain connects TRBV6-6 to TRBJ1-3, with 10 nucleotides matching TRBD1. The CDR3 coding sequence is TGTGCCAGCAGAGGACAGGGGGTCCACTCTGGAAACACCATATATTTT. It is translated as CASRGQGVHSGNTIYF.